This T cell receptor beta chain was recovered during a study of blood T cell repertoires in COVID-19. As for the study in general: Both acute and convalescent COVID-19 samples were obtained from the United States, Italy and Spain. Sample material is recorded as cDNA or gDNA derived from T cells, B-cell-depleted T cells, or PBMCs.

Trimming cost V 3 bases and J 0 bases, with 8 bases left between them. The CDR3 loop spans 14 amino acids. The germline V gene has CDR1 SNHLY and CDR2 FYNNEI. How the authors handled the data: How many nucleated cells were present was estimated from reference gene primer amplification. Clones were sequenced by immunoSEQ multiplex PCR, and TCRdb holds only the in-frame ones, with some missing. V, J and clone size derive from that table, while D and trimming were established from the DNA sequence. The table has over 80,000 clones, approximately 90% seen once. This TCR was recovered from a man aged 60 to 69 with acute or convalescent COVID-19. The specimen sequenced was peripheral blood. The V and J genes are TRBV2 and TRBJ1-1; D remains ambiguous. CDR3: CASSDGEMNTEAFF. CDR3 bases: TGTGCCAGCAGTGATGGGGAGATGAACACTGAAGCTTTCTTT.